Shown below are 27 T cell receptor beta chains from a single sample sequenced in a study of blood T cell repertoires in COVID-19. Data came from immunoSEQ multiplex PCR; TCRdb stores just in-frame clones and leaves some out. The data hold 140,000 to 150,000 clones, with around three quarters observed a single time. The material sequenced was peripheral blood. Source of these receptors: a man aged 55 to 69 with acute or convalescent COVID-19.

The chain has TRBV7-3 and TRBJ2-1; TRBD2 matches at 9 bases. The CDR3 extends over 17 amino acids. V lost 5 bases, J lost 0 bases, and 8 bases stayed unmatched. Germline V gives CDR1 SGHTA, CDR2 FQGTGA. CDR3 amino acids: CASSPRLAVSSYNEQFF. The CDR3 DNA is TGTGCCAGCAGCCCCAGACTAGCGGTTTCCTCCTACAATGAGCAGTTCTTC.

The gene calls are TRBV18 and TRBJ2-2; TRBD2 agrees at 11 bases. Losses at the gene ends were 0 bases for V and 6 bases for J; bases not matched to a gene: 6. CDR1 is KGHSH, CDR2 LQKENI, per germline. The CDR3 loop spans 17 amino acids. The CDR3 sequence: CASSPPTSGTPAGELFF. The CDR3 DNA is TGTGCCAGCTCACCACCGACTAGCGGGACACCGGCCGGGGAGCTGTTTTTT.

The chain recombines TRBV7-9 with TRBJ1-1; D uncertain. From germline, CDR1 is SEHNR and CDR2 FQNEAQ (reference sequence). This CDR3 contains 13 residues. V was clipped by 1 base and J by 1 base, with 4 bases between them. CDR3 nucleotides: TGTGCCAGCAGCTTAGTCGGGAACACTGAAGCTTTCTTT. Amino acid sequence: CASSLVGNTEAFF.

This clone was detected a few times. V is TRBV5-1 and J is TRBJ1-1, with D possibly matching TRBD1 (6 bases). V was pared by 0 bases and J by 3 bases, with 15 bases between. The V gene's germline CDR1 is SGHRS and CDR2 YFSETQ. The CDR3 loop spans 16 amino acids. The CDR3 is CASSLAGGGLDTEAFF. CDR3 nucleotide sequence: TGCGCCAGCAGCTTGGCGGGTGGGGGCTTGGACACTGAAGCTTTCTTT.

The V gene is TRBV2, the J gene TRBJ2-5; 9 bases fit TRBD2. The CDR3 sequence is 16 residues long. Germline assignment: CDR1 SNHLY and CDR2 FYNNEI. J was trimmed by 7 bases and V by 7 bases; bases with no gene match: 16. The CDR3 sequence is CASTERAGGPTGTQYF. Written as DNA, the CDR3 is TGTGCCAGCACCGAGAGGGCGGGAGGGCCTACTGGGACCCAGTACTTC.

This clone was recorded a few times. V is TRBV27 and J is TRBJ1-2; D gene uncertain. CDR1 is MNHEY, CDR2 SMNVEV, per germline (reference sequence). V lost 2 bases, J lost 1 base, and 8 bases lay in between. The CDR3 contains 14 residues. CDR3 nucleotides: TGTGCCAGCAGTTTAGGGCACCTTAACTATGGCTACACCTTC. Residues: CASSLGHLNYGYTF.

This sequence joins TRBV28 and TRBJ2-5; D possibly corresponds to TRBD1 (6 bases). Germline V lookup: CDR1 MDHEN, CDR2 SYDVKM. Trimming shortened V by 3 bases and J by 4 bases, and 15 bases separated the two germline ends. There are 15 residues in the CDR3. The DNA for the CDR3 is TGTGCCAGCAGTTTGCCCACCAGGGGCGGAGAGACCCAGTACTTC. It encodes CASSLPTRGGETQYF.

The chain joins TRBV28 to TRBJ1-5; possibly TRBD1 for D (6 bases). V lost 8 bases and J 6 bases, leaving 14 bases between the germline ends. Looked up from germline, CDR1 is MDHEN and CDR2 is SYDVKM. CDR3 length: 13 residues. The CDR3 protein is CASGTGFRQPQHF. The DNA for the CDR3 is TGTGCCAGCGGAACAGGGTTTCGTCAGCCCCAGCATTTT.

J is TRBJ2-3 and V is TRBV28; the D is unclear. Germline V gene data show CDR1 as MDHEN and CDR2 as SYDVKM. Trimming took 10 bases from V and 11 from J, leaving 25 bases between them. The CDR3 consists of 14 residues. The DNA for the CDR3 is TGTGCCACCCAGGTTCCCCCCGTCACCAGTGGGCAGTATTTT. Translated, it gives CATQVPPVTSGQYF.

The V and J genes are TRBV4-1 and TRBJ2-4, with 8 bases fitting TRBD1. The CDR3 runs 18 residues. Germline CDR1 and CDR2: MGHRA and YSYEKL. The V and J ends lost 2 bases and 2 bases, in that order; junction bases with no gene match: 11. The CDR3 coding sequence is TGCGCCAGCAGCCAACTTCAGGGGGCGAGGGTTACCAAAAACATTCAGTACTTC. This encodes CASSQLQGARVTKNIQYF.

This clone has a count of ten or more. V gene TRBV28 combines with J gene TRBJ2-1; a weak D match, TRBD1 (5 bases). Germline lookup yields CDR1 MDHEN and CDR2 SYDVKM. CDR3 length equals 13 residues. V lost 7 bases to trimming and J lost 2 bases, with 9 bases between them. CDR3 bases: TGTGCCAGCACTTGGGGCCCCTACAATGAGCAGTTCTTC. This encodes CASTWGPYNEQFF.

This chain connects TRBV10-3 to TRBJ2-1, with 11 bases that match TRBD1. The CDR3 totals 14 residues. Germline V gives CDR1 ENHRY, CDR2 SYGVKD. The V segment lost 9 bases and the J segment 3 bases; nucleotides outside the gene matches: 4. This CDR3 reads CAIGQGANYNEQFF. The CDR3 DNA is TGTGCCATTGGACAGGGGGCTAACTACAATGAGCAGTTCTTC.

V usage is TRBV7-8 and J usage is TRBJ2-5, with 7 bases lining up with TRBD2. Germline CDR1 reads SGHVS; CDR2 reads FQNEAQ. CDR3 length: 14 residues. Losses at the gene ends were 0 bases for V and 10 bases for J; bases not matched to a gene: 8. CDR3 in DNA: TGTGCCAGCAGCTTAGCGCGGGGGTCACTGGACCAGTACTTC. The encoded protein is CASSLARGSLDQYF. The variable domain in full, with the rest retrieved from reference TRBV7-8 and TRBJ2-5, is GAGVSQSPRYKVAKRGQDVALRCDPISGHVSLFWYQQALGQGPEFLTYFQNEAQLDKSGLPSDRFFAERPEGSVSTLKIQRTQQEDSAVYLCASSLARGSLDQYFGPGTRLLVL.

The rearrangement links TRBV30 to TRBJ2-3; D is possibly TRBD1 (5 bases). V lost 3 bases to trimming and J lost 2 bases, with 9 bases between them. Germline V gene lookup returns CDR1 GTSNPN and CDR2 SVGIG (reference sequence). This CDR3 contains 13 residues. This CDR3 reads CAWRQGNTDTQYF. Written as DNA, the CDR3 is TGTGCCTGGAGGCAGGGAAACACAGATACGCAGTATTTT.

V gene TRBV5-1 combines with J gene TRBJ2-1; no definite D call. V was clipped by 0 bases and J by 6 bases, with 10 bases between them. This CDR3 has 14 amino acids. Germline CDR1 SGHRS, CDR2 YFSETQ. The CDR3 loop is CASSLATELNEQFF. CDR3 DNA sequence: TGCGCCAGCAGCTTGGCCACAGAGCTCAATGAGCAGTTCTTC.

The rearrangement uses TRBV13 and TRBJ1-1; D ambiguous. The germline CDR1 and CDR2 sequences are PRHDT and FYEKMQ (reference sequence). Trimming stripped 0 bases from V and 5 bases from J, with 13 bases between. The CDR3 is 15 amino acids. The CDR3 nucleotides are TGTGCCAGCAGCTTAGGCTTAGGAGGTGCAACTGAAGCTTTCTTT. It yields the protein CASSLGLGGATEAFF.

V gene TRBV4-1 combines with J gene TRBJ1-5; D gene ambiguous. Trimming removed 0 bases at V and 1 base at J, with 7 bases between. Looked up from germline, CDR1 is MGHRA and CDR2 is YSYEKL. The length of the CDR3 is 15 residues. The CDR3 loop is CASSQDSRSNQPQHF. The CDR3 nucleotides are TGCGCCAGCAGCCAAGATAGCAGAAGCAATCAGCCCCAGCATTTT.

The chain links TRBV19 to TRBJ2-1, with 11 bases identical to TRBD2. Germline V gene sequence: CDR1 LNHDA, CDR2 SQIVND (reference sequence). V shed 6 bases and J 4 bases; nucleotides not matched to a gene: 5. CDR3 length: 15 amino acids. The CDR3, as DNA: TGTGCCAGTAGGGGCGGGACTAGCGGTTACAATGAGCAGTTCTTC. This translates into CASRGGTSGYNEQFF.

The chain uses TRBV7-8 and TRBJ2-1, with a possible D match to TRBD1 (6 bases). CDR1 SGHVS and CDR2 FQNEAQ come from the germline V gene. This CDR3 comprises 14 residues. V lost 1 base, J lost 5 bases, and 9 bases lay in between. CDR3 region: CASSLGPGDNEQFF. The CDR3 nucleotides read TGTGCCAGCAGCTTAGGGCCAGGGGACAATGAGCAGTTCTTC.

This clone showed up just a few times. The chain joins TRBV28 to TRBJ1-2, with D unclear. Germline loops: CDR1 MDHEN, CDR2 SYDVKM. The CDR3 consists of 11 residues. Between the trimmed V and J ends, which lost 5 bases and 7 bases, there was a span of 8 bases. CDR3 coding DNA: TGTGCCAGCAGTAATACTCGTGGCTACACCTTC. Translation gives CASSNTRGYTF.

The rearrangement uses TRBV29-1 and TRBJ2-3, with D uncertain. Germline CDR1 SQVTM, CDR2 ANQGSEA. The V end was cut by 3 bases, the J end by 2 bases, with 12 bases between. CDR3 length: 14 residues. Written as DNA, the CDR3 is TGCAGCGTTGAGGAAAGTGGAGCCACAGATACGCAGTATTTT. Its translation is CSVEESGATDTQYF.

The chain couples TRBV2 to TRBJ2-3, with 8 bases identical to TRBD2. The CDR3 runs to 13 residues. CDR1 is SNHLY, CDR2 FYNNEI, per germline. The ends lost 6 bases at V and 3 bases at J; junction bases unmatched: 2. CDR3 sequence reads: CASRGGRTDTQYF. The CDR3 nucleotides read TGTGCCAGCAGGGGCGGGAGGACAGATACGCAGTATTTT.

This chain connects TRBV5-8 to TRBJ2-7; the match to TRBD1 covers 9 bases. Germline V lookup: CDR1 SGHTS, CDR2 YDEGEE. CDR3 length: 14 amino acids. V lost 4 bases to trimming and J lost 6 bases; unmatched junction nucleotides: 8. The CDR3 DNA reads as TGTGCCAGCAGCCTGGACAGGGGCTCTCCCGAGCAGTACTTC. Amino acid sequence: CASSLDRGSPEQYF.

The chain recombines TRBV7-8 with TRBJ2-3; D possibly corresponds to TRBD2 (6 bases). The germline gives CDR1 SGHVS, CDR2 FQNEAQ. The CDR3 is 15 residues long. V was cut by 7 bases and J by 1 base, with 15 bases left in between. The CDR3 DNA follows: TGTGCCAGCATCCGAGCGGGCACCCGCACAGATACGCAGTATTTT. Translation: CASIRAGTRTDTQYF.

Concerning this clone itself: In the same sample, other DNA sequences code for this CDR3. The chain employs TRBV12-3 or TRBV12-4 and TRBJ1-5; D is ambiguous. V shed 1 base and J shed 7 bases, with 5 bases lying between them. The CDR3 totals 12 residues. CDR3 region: CASSLGGQPQHF. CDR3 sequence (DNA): TGTGCCAGCAGTTTAGGCGGACAGCCCCAGCATTTT.

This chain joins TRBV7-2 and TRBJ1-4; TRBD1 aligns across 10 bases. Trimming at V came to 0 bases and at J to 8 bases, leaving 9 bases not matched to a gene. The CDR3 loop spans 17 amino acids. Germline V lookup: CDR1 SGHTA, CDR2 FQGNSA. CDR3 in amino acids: CASSLATGGTSNEKLFF. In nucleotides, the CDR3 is TGTGCCAGCAGCTTAGCGACAGGGGGCACAAGTAACGAAAAACTGTTTTTT.

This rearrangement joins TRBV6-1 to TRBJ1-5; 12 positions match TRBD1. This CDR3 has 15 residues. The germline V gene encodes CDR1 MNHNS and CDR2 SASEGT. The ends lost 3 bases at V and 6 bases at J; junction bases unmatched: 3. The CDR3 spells CASSEPGQGAQPQHF. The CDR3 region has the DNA TGTGCCAGCAGTGAGCCGGGACAGGGGGCTCAGCCCCAGCATTTT.